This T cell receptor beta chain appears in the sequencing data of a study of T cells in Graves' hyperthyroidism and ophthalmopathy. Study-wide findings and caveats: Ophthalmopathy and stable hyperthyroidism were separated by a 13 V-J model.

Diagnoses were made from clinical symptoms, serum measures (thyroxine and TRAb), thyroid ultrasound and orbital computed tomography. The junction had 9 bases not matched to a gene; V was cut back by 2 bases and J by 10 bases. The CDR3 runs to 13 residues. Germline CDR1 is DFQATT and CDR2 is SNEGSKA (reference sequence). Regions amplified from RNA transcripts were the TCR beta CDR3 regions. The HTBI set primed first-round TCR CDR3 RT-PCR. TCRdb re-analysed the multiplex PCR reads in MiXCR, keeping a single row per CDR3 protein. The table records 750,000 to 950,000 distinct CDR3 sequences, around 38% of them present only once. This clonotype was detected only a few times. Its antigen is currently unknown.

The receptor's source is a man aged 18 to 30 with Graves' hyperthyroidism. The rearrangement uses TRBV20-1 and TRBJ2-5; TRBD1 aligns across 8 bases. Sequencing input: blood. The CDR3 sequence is CSARLPQGAGQYF. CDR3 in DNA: TGCAGTGCTAGACTTCCCCAGGGGGCAGGCCAGTACTTC.